This T cell receptor beta chain was captured by sequencing in a study of tumor-infiltrating lymphocytes in primary liver carcinoma. The overall study: Yields of productive TCRbeta reads ranged from roughly 3.65 to 7.5 million per sample and were similar across tissue types. Whole-study results and caveats: A significantly higher top-250-clone fraction was found in tumors than in blood (p = 0.039).

On this clonotype: Its matching antigen is unknown. This sequence may be a read error, since a much larger clone differs from it by one base.

TCR beta cDNA was prepared out of roughly 500 ng total RNA by means of a constant-region primer. TCR beta libraries came from three nested multiplex PCR rounds using slightly modified ARM-PCR. TRBV1-TRBV30 forward primers paired with a C-beta reverse primer were used in the first two PCR rounds, which ran roughly 10 cycles each. Each CDR3 protein is one row after TCRdb ran MiXCR on the multiplex PCR reads. The table has about 120,000 distinct CDR3 sequences, roughly 70% seen once; the top ten hold 8.1%. Taking about 18-30 mg of unsorted bulk tissue, the authors co-extracted RNA and DNA. At sampling, these chronic HBV carriers had received no treatment. V lost 3 bases, J lost 1 base, and 10 bases lay in between. This CDR3 is built from 14 residues. CDR1 is SGHRS and CDR2 is YFSETQ in the germline V gene.

The material sequenced was tumor-adjacent normal liver tissue. The receptor's source is a woman in her sixties with primary liver carcinoma and hepatitis B virus infection. The chain uses TRBV5-1 and TRBJ2-5; the D is unclear. The CDR3 DNA reads as TGCGCCAGCAGCTCACAAGGGCCCCAAGAGACCCAGTACTTC. This encodes CASSSQGPQETQYF. The full variable domain, in which reference TRBV5-1 and TRBJ2-5 provide the parts outside the CDR3, is KAGVTQTPRYLIKTRGQQVTLSCSPISGHRSVSWYQQTPGQGLQFLFEYFSETQRNKGNFPGRFSGRQFSNSRSEMNVSTLELGDSALYLCASSSQGPQETQYFGPGTRLLVL.